The 17 T cell receptor beta chains in this list originate from one sample, sequenced in a study of T cells expressing NK-cell markers (dated by TCRdb to about 2020). Receptor libraries were prepared by 5' RACE. For sequencing, an Illumina HiSeq 2000 was employed. The reads, reprocessed by TCRdb, yield one row per CDR3 protein sequence and no DNA. The sample's clone listing holds about 390,000 distinct CDR3 sequences. The ten largest clones capture about 10% of the sample. Sequencing was carried out using blood T cells: a sorted CD56 or NKG2C T cell subset, CD4+ or CD8+ T cells, or bulk PBMC T cells (not recorded which). The receptors shown here come from a woman aged 45-65 years in good health. Donor details come from another sample of the same person, matched by shared clones.

The chain combines TRBV3-1 with TRBJ2-1; TCRdb indicates TRBD2, and absent DNA this call remains unverified. Germline V gene lookup returns CDR1 LGHDT and CDR2 YNNKEL (reference sequence). The CDR3 runs to 15 residues. CDR3 region: CASSPTSGTYNEQFF.

The J gene is TRBJ2-3, the V gene TRBV6-6; as DNA is missing, the TRBD2 call by TCRdb cannot be tested. CDR1 is MNHNY, CDR2 SVGAGI, per germline (reference sequence). The CDR3 length is 12 residues. The CDR3: CASGGGTDTQYF.

V is TRBV5-5 and J is TRBJ2-6; no DNA is available, so the TRBD2 call from TCRdb remains unchecked. CDR3 length: 19 residues. Per the germline V gene, CDR1 is SGHKS and CDR2 is YYEKEE (reference sequence). CDR3 protein: CASSSLGGGGNSGANVLTF. The full variable domain, completed using reference TRBV5-5 and TRBJ2-6, is DAGVTQSPTHLIKTRGQQVTLRCSPISGHKSVSWYQQVLGQGPQFIFQYYEKEERGRGNFPDRFSARQFPNYSSELNVNALLLGDSALYLCASSSLGGGGNSGANVLTFGAGSRLTVL.

The genes are TRBV10-3 and TRBJ2-5; TCRdb indicates TRBD2, and absent DNA this call remains unverified. CDR3 size: 14 residues. Germline CDR1 ENHRY, CDR2 SYGVKD. CDR3: CAISEGPSQETQYF.

V gene TRBV7-9 combines with J gene TRBJ2-3; checking the TCRdb D call of TRBD1 is not possible without DNA. The germline CDR1 and CDR2 sequences are SEHNR and FQNEAQ (reference sequence). The CDR3 covers 13 residues. CDR3 loop: CASSLVLGTEKYF.

The chain is built from TRBV7-9 and TRBJ1-1. CDR1 is SEHNR and CDR2 is FQNEAQ in the germline V gene (reference sequence). The CDR3 contains 15 residues. CDR3 sequence reads: CASSLVLFGRTEAFF. The whole variable domain, remainder taken from reference TRBV7-9 and TRBJ1-1, is DTGVSQNPRHKITKRGQNVTFRCDPISEHNRLYWYRQTLGQGPEFLTYFQNEAQLEKSRLLSDRFSAERPKGSFSTLEIQRTEQGDSAMYLCASSLVLFGRTEAFFGQGTRLTVV.

The chain uses TRBV10-3 and TRBJ2-3; TCRdb selects TRBD2, and the lack of DNA leaves this call unchecked. Germline CDR1 reads ENHRY; CDR2 reads SYGVKD. The CDR3 runs 13 residues. CDR3 sequence: CATVVRETDTQYF.

V is TRBV5-1 and J is TRBJ2-1; TCRdb's assignment of TRBD2 cannot be checked, as there is no DNA. Germline lookup yields CDR1 SGHRS and CDR2 YFSETQ. The CDR3 loop spans 15 amino acids. CDR3: CASSLVLAVNNEQFF.

The J gene is TRBJ2-1, the V gene TRBV2; the TCRdb call, TRBD2, lacks DNA for checking. The germline V gene has CDR1 SNHLY and CDR2 FYNNEI. The CDR3 is made up of 15 amino acids. CDR3: CASSEYGRGGNEQFF.

The V gene is TRBV5-1, the J gene TRBJ2-2; no DNA is available, so the TRBD2 call from TCRdb remains unchecked. Germline loops: CDR1 SGHRS, CDR2 YFSETQ. The CDR3 is 18 residues long. CDR3 sequence reads: CASSLAVGVREDTGELFF.

V gene TRBV12-3 or TRBV12-4 combines with J gene TRBJ1-1. This CDR3 spans 13 amino acids. The CDR3 here is CASSSQKNTEAFF.

This chain uses TRBV7-2 with TRBJ2-3; TCRdb picks TRBD2, but there is no DNA to check that call. The CDR3 is made up of 17 amino acids. Germline V gives CDR1 SGHTA, CDR2 FQGNSA. The CDR3 loop is CASSSTSGSWSTDTQYF. Full variable domain (rest looked up from reference TRBV7-2 and TRBJ2-3): GAGVSQSPSNKVTEKGKDVELRCDPISGHTALYWYRQSLGQGLEFLIYFQGNSAPDKSGLPSDRFSAERTGGSVSTLTIQRTQQEDSAVYLCASSSTSGSWSTDTQYFGPGTRLTVL.

The chain carries TRBV7-8 and TRBJ2-1; no DNA is available, so the TRBD2 call from TCRdb remains unchecked. This CDR3 has 13 amino acids. Germline assignment: CDR1 SGHVS and CDR2 FQNEAQ. CDR3 sequence: CASSPVGHNEQFF.

The chain combines TRBV27 with TRBJ2-7; TCRdb indicates TRBD1, and absent DNA this call remains unverified. This CDR3 spans 15 amino acids. Germline-derived CDR1 and CDR2 are MNHEY and SMNVEV (reference sequence). The CDR3 sequence: CASSLLLGVHYEQYF.

The CDR3 spells CSALQVNPEAFF. The chain has TRBV29-1 and TRBJ1-1; the TCRdb call, TRBD1, lacks DNA for checking. CDR1 is SQVTM, CDR2 ANQGSEA, per germline. The CDR3 runs to 12 residues.

The chain links TRBV5-1 to TRBJ2-3; checking the TCRdb D call of TRBD2 is not possible without DNA. Per the germline V gene, CDR1 is SGHRS and CDR2 is YFSETQ. The CDR3 is made up of 18 amino acids. This CDR3 reads CASSFGLAGDVGTDTQYF. The full variable domain, in which reference TRBV5-1 and TRBJ2-3 provide the parts outside the CDR3, is KAGVTQTPRYLIKTRGQQVTLSCSPISGHRSVSWYQQTPGQGLQFLFEYFSETQRNKGNFPGRFSGRQFSNSRSEMNVSTLELGDSALYLCASSFGLAGDVGTDTQYFGPGTRLTVL.

The gene calls are TRBV24-1 and TRBJ2-6; as DNA is missing, the TRBD1 call by TCRdb cannot be tested. The V gene's germline CDR1 is KGHDR and CDR2 SFDVKD. The length of the CDR3 is 15 residues. The CDR3 region is CATSDRQSGANVLTF.